Detailed here is one TCR beta chain. Its antigen is not yet known. Base qualities are not at hand, and no much larger clone is one base apart. V is pared back by 6 bases and J by 7 bases, with 21 bases lying between the germline termini. Including cysteine and phenylalanine, the CDR3 has 14 amino acids. The kept DNA is CDR3 alone, 42 bases in frame from the first base. The germline V gene yields SQVTM for CDR1 and ANQGSEA for CDR2. Sequencing relied on an Illumina NovaSeq 6000. TCRalpha and TCRbeta cDNA libraries were built by 5'RACE with constant-segment primers, adding sample barcodes and unique molecular identifiers. RNA was extracted from every sample with Trizol reagent. Libraries were amplified in two PCR steps, with a second sample barcode and Illumina TruSeq adapters added in the second step. Libraries were sequenced on an Illumina NovaSeq with 2 x 150 bp paired-end reads. In the original analysis: With migec v1.2.7, reads were demultiplexed and then collapsed into UMI-guided consensus sequences. With mixcr v2.1.11, UMI consensuses were aligned to TRA and TRB V and J templates and assembled into clonotypes. Clonotypes were classified as expanded or contracted when called significant by both edgeR and NoisET, with noise models trained on biological replicates. For edgeR calls, a false discovery rate-adjusted p below 0.01 and a log2 fold-change threshold of 1 were applied. As an exploratory analysis of dynamics, max-normalized trajectories of the 1000 most abundant clonotypes were examined with PCA combined with hierarchical clustering. Separately sequenced CD4+ and CD8+ repertoires were used to assign a CD4 or CD8 phenotype to each responding clone. The raw public data were reprocessed by TCRdb itself: fastp quality trimming at Q25, MiXCR clonotype calling, in-frame beta chains only. Each CDR3 protein appears once, grouped with its most common genes and DNA. The V and J calls were not made by the authors but by TCRdb's processing. In all, the sample holds about 430,000 distinct CDR3 sequences, and approximately 24% of those were seen once. Around 9.5% of the sample is held by the ten biggest clonotypes.

The sample comes from a study of T-cell memory formation after mild COVID-19 (dated by TCRdb to about 2021). Context from the whole study: TCR sequence clusters from the two donors were found to be largely donor specific. In a couple of donors, T-cell clones that expanded and contracted after mild COVID-19 were followed by sequencing TCRalpha and TCRbeta repertoires longitudinally. The cohort was made up of two young adult volunteers, one female and one male, who were previously healthy.

The paper as a whole reports these results and caveats: The detection of some responding clones in pre-infection memory suggests that pre-existing cross-reactive memory T cells joined the SARS-CoV-2 response. Only a couple of mild cases were covered by the study, and larger cohorts that include severe cases with pre-infection samples were considered necessary. Contracting CD4+ clones appeared mostly in the CM and EM memory subsets, whereas CD8+ clones were enriched in EMRA. Clones that contracted from day 15 to 85 showed balanced CD4/CD8 phenotypes, whereas a second wave of clones that expanded from day 15 to 37 leaned towards CD4+. SARS-CoV-2 specificity was not confirmed for the second-wave clones peaking on day 37.

PBMCs were isolated by Ficoll-Paque density gradient centrifugation. The source of this sequence is an adult woman who had mild COVID-19 (a few samples of this study predate the infection). The sample titles of this study are shuffled in the database, so cell type and time point are left out; the donor was told from shared clones. The receptor chain draws on TRBV29-1 and TRBJ2-5; TRBD2 might be the D gene, on 6 matching bases. Sequences were obtained from PBMCs or a T cell subset sorted from them (not recorded which). The nucleotides read TGCAGCGTGGGCGGCCTCGGGGGTAAAGTGACCCAGTACTTC. This encodes CSVGGLGGKVTQYF.